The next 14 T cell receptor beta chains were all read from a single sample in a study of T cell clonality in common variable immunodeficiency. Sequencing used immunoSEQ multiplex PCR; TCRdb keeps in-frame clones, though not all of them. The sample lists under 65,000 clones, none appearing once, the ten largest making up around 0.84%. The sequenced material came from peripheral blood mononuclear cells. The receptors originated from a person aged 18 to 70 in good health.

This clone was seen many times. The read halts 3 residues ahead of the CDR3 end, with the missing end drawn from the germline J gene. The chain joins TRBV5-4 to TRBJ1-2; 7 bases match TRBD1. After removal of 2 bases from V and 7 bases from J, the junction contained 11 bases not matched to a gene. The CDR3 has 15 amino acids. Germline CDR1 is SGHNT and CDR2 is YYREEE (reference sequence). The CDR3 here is CASSFQRQGFSGYTF. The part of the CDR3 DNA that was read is TGTGCCAGCAGCTTTCAGAGACAGGGCTTTTCTGGC. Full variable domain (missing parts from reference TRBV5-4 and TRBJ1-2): ETGVTQSPTHLIKTRGQQVTLRCSSQSGHNTVSWYQQALGQGPQFIFQYYREEENGRGNFPPRFSGLQFPNYSSELNVNALELDDSALYLCASSFQRQGFSGYTFGSGTRLTVV.

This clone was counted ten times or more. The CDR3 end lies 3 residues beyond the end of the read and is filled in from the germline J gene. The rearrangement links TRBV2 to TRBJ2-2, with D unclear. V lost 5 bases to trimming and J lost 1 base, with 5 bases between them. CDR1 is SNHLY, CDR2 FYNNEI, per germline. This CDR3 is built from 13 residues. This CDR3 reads CASSNLNTGELFF. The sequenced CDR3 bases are TGTGCCAGCAGTAATCTGAACACCGGGGAG.

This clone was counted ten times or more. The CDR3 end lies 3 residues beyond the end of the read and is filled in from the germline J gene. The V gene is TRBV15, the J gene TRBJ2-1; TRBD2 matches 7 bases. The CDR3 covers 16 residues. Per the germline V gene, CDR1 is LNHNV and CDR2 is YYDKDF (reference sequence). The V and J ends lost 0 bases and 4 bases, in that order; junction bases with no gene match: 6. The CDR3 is CATSRDSGTTYNEQFF. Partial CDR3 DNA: TGTGCCACCAGCAGAGATTCTGGGACTACATACAATGAG.

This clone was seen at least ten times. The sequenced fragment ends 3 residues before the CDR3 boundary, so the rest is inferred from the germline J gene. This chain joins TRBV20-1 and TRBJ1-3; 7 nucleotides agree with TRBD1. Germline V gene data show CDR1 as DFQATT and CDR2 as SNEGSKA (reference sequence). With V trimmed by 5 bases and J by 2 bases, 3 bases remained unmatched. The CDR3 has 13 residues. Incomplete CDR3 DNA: TGCAGTGCTCTACAGGGGACTGGAAACACC. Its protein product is CSALQGTGNT. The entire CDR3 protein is CSALQGTGNTIYF.

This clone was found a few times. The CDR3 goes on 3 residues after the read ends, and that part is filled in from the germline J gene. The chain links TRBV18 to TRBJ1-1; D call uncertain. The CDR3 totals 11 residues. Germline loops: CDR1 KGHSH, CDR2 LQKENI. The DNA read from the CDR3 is TGTGCCAGCTCACCCGCGGAACAA. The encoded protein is CASSPAEQ. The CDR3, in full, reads CASSPAEQAFF.

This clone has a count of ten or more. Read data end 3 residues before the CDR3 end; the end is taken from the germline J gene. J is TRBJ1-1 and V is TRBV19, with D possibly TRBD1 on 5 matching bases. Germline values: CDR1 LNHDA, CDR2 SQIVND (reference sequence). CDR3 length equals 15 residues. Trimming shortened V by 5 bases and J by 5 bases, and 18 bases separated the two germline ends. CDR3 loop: CASSPREGPGTEAFF. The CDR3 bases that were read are TGTGCCAGTAGTCCCCGGGAGGGGCCGGGTACTGAA.

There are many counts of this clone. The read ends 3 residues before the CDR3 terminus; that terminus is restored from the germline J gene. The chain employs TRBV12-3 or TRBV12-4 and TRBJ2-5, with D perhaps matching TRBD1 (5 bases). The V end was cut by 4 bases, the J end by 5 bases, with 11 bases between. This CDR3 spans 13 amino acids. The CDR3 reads CASSSGRAETQYF. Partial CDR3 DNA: TGTGCCAGCAGTTCCGGCAGGGCGGAGACC.

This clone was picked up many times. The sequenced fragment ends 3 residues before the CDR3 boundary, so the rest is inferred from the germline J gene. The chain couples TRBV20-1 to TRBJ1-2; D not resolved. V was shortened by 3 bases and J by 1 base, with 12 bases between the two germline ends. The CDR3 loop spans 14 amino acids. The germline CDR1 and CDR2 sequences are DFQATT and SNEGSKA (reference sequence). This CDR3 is CSARKQEINYGYTF. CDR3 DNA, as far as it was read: TGCAGTGCTAGGAAGCAGGAGATTAACTATGGC.

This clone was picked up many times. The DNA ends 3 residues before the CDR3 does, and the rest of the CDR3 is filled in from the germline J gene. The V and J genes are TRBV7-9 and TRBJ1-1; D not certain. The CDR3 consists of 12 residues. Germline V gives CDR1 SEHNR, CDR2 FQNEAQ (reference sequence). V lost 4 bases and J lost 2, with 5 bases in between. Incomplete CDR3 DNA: TGTGCCAGCAGCTCTTTTAACACTGAA. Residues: CASSSFNTE. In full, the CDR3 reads CASSSFNTEAFF.

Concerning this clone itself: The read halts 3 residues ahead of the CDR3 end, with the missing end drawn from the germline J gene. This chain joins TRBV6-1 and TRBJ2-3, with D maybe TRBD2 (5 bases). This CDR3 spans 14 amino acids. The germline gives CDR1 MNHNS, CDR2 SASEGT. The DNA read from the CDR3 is TGTGCCAGCAGTGAAGGGACGGGGAATCAGCCG. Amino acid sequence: CASSEGTGNQP. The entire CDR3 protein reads CASSEGTGNQPQYF.

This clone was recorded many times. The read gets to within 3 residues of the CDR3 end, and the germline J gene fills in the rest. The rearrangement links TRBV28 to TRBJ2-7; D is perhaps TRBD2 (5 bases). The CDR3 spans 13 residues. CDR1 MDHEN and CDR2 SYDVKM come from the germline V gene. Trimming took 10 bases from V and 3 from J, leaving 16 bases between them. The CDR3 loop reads CAIGVGGRYEQYF. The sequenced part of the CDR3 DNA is TGTGCCATAGGTGTGGGCGGGCGCTACGAG.

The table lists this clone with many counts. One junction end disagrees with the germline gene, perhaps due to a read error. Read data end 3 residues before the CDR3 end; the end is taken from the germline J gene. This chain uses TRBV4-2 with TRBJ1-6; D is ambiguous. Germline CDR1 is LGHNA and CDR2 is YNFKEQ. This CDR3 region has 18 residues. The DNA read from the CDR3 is TGCGCCAGCAGCCAAGACAAAGCAACTAGCTCCTATAATTCACCC. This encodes CASSQDKATSSYNSP. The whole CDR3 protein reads CASSQDKATSSYNSPLHF.

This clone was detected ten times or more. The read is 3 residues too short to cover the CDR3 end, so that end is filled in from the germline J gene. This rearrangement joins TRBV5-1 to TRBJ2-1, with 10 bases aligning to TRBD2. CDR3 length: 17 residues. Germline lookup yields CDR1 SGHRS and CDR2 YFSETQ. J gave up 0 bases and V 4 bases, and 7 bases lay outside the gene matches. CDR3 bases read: TGCGCCAGCAGCAGGATAGCGGGAGGCAGCTCCTACAATGAG. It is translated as CASSRIAGGSSYNE. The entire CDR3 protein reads CASSRIAGGSSYNEQFF.

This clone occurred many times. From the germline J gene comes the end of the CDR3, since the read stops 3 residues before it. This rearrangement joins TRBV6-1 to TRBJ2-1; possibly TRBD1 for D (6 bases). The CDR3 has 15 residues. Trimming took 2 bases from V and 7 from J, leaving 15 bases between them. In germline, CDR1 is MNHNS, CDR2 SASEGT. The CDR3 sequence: CASSERGTGRNEQFF. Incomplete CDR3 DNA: TGTGCCAGCAGTGAAAGGGGGACCGGGCGGAATGAG.